This T cell receptor (beta chain) was sequenced for a study of blood T cell repertoires in COVID-19. As for the study in general: Collection of acute and convalescent COVID-19 samples took place in the United States, Italy and Spain.

In the original processing: Amplified reference gene primers provided the basis for estimating nucleated cell counts. Measured with immunoSEQ multiplex PCR; TCRdb has only the in-frame clones, and not every one. That table is the source of V, J and clone size, and D and trimming were worked out from the DNA. The table lists approximately 300,000 clones, around four fifths of them singletons. This receptor was obtained from a woman aged 50 to 60 with acute or convalescent COVID-19. Sequencing input: peripheral blood.

CDR3 nucleotides: TGTGCCAGCAGCGGCCCGGGGAGGAGCTCCTACAATGAGCAGTTCTTC. As protein: CASSGPGRSSYNEQFF. V and J are TRBV7-2 and TRBJ2-1; D possibly corresponds to TRBD2 (6 bases). V lost 5 bases and J 0 bases, leaving 14 bases between the germline ends. Germline-derived CDR1 and CDR2 are SGHTA and FQGNSA. The CDR3 has 16 amino acids.